This T cell receptor (beta chain) was identified during a study of blood T cell repertoires in COVID-19. The table came from immunoSEQ multiplex PCR; TCRdb's copy has only in-frame clones and leaves some out. The table records 120,000 to 150,000 clones, 65% to 85% of them present only once. Recruited during active infection, patients (from Seattle) were subsequently followed longitudinally. The receptor was derived from a man aged 30 to 45 with COVID-19, enrolled during active disease. The source material was peripheral blood.

The CDR3 spells CASSIGVGGLSRDTQYF. The CDR3 DNA is TGTGCCAGTAGTATTGGAGTCGGCGGCTTGAGCCGAGATACGCAGTATTTT. V and J are TRBV19 and TRBJ2-3; D remains unclear. CDR1 is LNHDA, CDR2 SQIVND, per germline (reference sequence). The CDR3 is 17 amino acids. Trimming took off 3 bases at V and 5 bases at J, with 21 bases between the two ends. The whole variable domain, remainder taken from reference TRBV19 and TRBJ2-3, is DGGITQSPKYLFRKEGQNVTLSCEQNLNHDAMYWYRQDPGQGLRLIYYSQIVNDFQKGDIAEGYSVSREKKESFPLTVTSAQKNPTAFYLCASSIGVGGLSRDTQYFGPGTRLTVL.